This paragraph reports one T cell receptor beta chain. What it binds is not known. In the naive CD8 group, cells lacked CD45RO and were positively selected for CCR7, so terminally differentiated effector memory CD45RA+ cells were left out. This specimen belongs to a study of shared clonotypes between healthy human individuals. General observations from the study: Across subsets, estimated richness was generally greater for naive than for memory populations.

The method was immunoSEQ multiplex PCR; TCRdb's version includes in-frame clones alone and lacks a portion of them. The table records around 1.9 million clones, just under 95% of them present only once. Trimming cost V 0 bases and J 6 bases, with 16 bases left between them. Per germline, CDR1 SGDLS and CDR2 YYNGEE. The CDR3 is 16 amino acids. Sequencing was done on a sample of naive CD8+ T cells from PBMCs. The sequence was collected from a young man in good health. Some clones in this sample may be carry-over from other donors' samples. The chain carries TRBV9 and TRBJ2-1; weak D call: TRBD2 (6 bases). The CDR3 reads CASSVGAGWAGNEQFF. CDR3 bases: TGTGCCAGCAGCGTAGGTGCGGGGTGGGCGGGCAATGAGCAGTTCTTC.